The entry below describes one T cell receptor beta chain. The record originates from a study of blood T cell repertoires in COVID-19. Clones were sequenced by immunoSEQ multiplex PCR, and TCRdb holds only the in-frame ones, with some missing. The sample includes about 60,000 clones, over 60% of them seen just once. The CDR3 spans 15 residues. The J segment lost 4 bases and the V segment lost 3 bases, leaving 9 bases of the junction unmatched. Germline CDR1 is GTSNPN and CDR2 is SVGIG (reference sequence). The source of this sequence is a man aged 25-45 years with COVID-19, enrolled during active disease. The chain couples TRBV30 to TRBJ2-1, with TRBD2 matching over 7 bases. What was sequenced was peripheral blood. CDR3 DNA sequence: TGTGCCTGGAGGGGACTGGGAGGGCGGTACAATGAGCAGTTCTTC. Protein product: CAWRGLGGRYNEQFF.